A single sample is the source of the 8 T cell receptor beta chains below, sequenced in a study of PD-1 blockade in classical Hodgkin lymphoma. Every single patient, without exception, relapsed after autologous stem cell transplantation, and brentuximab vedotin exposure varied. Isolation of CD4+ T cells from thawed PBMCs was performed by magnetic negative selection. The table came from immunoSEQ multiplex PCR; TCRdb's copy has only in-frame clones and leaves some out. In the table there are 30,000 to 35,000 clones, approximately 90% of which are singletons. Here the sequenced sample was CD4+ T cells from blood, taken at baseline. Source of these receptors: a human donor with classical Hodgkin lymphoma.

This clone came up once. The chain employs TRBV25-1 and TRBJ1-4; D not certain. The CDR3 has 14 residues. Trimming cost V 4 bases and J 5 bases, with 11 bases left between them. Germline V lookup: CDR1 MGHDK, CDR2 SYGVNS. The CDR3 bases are TGTGCCAGCAGTGTCCTGTATGGAAATGAAAAACTGTTTTTT. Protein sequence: CASSVLYGNEKLFF.

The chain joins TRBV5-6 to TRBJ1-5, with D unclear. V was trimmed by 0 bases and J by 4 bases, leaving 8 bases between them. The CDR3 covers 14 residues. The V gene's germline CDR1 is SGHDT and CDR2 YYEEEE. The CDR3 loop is CASSLAGPNQPQHF. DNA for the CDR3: TGTGCCAGCAGCTTGGCAGGACCAAATCAGCCCCAGCATTTT.

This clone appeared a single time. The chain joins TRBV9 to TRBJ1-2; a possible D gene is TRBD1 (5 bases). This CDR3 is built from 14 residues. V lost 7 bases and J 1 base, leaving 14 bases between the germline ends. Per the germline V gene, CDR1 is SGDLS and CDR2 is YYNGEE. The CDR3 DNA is TGTGCCAGCGCCCGGGGGAGGGTTAACTATGGCTACACCTTC. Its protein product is CASARGRVNYGYTF. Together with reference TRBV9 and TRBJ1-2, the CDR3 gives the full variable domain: DSGVTQTPKHLITATGQRVTLRCSPRSGDLSVYWYQQSLDQGLQFLIQYYNGEERAKGNILERFSAQQFPDLHSELNLSSLELGDSALYFCASARGRVNYGYTFGSGTRLTVV.

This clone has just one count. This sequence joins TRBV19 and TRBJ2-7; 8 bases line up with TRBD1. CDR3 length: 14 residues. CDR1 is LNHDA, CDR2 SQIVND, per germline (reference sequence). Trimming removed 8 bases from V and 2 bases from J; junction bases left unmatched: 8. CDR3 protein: CASSHPGQAYEQYF. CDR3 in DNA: TGTGCCAGTTCACACCCGGGACAGGCCTACGAGCAGTACTTC. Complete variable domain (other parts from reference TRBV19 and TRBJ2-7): DGGITQSPKYLFRKEGQNVTLSCEQNLNHDAMYWYRQDPGQGLRLIYYSQIVNDFQKGDIAEGYSVSREKKESFPLTVTSAQKNPTAFYLCASSHPGQAYEQYFGPGTRLTVT.

Here the CDR3 DNA reads TGTGCCAGCAGTTACTCGAACGGGAGACCACACAATGAGCAGTTCTTC. As protein: CASSYSNGRPHNEQFF. The chain couples TRBV6-6 to TRBJ2-1; D perhaps matches TRBD2 (6 bases). V lost 0 bases and J lost 5, with 14 bases in between. The germline V gene has CDR1 MNHNY and CDR2 SVGAGI (reference sequence). There are 16 residues in the CDR3.

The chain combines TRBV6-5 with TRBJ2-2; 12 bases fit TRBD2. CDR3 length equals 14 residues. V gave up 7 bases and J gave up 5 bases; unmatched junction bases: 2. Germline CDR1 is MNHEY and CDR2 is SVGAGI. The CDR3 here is CASNGLAGTGELFF. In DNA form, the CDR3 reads TGTGCCAGCAACGGACTAGCGGGAACCGGGGAGCTGTTTTTT.

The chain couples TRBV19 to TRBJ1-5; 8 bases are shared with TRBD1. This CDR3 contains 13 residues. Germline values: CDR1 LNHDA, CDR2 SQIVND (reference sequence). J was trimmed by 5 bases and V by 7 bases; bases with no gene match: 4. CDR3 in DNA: TGTGCCAGTACCCAGGGGGCGGATCAGCCCCAGCATTTT. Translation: CASTQGADQPQHF.

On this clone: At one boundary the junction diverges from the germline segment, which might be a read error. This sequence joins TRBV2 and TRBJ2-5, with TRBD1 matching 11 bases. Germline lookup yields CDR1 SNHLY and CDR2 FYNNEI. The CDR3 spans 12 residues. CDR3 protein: CGGQGAGETQYF. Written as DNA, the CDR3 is TGCGGAGGACAGGGGGCGGGGGAGACCCAGTACTTC.